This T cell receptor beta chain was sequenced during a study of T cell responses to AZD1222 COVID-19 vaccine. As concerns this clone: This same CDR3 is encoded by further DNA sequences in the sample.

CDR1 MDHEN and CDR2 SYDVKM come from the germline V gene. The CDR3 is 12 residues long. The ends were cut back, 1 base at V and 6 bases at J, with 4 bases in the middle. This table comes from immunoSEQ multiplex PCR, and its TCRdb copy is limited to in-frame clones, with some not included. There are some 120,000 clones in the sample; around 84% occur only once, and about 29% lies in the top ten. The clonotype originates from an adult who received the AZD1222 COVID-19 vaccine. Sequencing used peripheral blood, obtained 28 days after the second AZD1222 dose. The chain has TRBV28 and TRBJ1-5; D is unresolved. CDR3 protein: CASSLFSQPQHF. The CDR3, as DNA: TGTGCCAGCAGTTTATTTTCTCAGCCCCAGCATTTT.